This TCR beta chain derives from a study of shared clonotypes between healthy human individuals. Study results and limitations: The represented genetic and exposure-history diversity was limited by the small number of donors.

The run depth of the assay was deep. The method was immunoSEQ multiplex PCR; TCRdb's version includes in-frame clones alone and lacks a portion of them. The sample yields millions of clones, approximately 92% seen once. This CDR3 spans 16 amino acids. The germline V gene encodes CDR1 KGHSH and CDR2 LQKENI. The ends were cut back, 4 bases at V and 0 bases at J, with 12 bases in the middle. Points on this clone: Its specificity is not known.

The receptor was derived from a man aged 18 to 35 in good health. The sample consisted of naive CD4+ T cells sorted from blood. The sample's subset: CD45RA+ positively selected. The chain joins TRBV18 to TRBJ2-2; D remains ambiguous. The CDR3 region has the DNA TGTGCCAGCTCACTTCAATCAGGTCCGAACACCGGGGAGCTGTTTTTT. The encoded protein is CASSLQSGPNTGELFF.